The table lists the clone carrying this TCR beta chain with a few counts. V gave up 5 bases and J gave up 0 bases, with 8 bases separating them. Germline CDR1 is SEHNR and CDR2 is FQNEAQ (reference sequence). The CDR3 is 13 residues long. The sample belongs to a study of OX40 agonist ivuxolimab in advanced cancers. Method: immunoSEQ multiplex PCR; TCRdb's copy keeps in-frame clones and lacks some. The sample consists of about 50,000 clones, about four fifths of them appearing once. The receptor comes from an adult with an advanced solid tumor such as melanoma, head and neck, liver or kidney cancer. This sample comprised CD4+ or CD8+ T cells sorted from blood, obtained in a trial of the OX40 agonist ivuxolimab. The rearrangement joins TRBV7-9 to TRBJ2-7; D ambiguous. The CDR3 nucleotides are TGTGCCAGCAGCGCCAGGAGCTCCTACGAGCAGTACTTC. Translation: CASSARSSYEQYF.